These 16 T cell receptor beta chains were all obtained from the same sample, sequenced in a study of cytomegalovirus exposure and HLA in healthy donors. PCR involved 60 Vbeta and 13 Jbeta primers. This table comes from immunoSEQ multiplex PCR, and its TCRdb copy is limited to in-frame clones, with some not included. The data hold more than 150,000 clones, with 65% to 80% observed a single time. Sequencing input: PBMCs. Every receptor here comes from a woman aged 45-65 years in good health and CMV-seropositive.

The chain recombines TRBV2 with TRBJ2-4; 10 bases agree with TRBD2. This CDR3 region has 14 residues. J was trimmed by 3 bases and V by 7 bases; bases with no gene match: 3. The V gene's germline CDR1 is SNHLY and CDR2 FYNNEI. Written as DNA, the CDR3 is TGTGCCAGCACTGAGCGGGGGGGCAAAAACATTCAGTACTTC. It yields the protein CASTERGGKNIQYF.

This clone was observed once. This chain's CDR3 is CASTSLLEARNEQYF. CDR3 in DNA: TGTGCCAGCACTTCACTCCTCGAGGCTCGAAACGAGCAGTACTTC. The genes are TRBV27 and TRBJ2-5; the D is unclear. Gene TRBJ2-7 matches the end of the DNA better, so the J call may be wrong. This CDR3 comprises 15 residues. CDR1 and CDR2 (germline): MNHEY, SMNVEV (reference sequence).

The chain joins TRBV5-1 to TRBJ1-3, with TRBD1 matching 10 bases. Germline loops: CDR1 SGHRS, CDR2 YFSETQ. V gave up 3 bases and J gave up 3 bases; unmatched junction bases: 6. CDR3 size: 16 residues. CDR3 sequence (DNA): TGCGCCAGCAGCTCAACGACAGGGGGCATTGGAAACACCATATATTTT. Translation gives CASSSTTGGIGNTIYF.

CDR3 in DNA: TGCAGCGTTGCCTGGGGGGGGCTAGAGACCCAGTACTTC. Protein: CSVAWGGLETQYF. The chain has TRBV29-1 and TRBJ2-5; weak D call: TRBD2 (7 bases). The CDR3 is made up of 13 amino acids. V was shortened by 4 bases and J by 4 bases, with 13 bases between the two germline ends. Germline lookup yields CDR1 SQVTM and CDR2 ANQGSEA. The complete variable domain, with remaining parts taken from reference TRBV29-1 and TRBJ2-5, reads SAVISQKPSRDICQRGTSLTIQCQVDSQVTMMFWYRQQPGQSLTLIATANQGSEATYESGFVIDKFPISRPNLTFSTLTVSNMSPEDSSIYLCSVAWGGLETQYFGPGTRLLVL.

The V call is TRBV2, the J call TRBJ2-1; D gene uncertain. The CDR3 has 15 amino acids. Trimming cost V 7 bases and J 0 bases, with 13 bases left between them. Germline V lookup: CDR1 SNHLY, CDR2 FYNNEI. The CDR3 DNA follows: TGTGCCAGCACCTTACAGATGAGCTCCTACAATGAGCAGTTCTTC. Its protein is CASTLQMSSYNEQFF.

This clone was recorded only once. V is TRBV28 and J is TRBJ1-1; 7 nucleotides line up with TRBD1. This CDR3 spans 14 amino acids. The V segment lost 5 bases and the J segment 1 base; nucleotides outside the gene matches: 4. Germline V lookup: CDR1 MDHEN, CDR2 SYDVKM. The CDR3 nucleotides read TGTGCCAGCAGTGGGGGACAGTGGAACACTGAAGCTTTCTTT. Translation: CASSGGQWNTEAFF.

The chain has TRBV4-1 and TRBJ2-3, with 11 bases lining up with TRBD2. The V gene's germline CDR1 is MGHRA and CDR2 YSYEKL. V was pared by 0 bases and J by 3 bases, with 2 bases of the junction left unmatched. CDR3 length equals 16 residues. DNA of the CDR3: TGCGCCAGCAGCCAAGATGCTAGCGGGAGGACAGATACGCAGTATTTT. This codes for CASSQDASGRTDTQYF.

This clone was recorded only once. The rearrangement joins TRBV28 to TRBJ1-2, with 8 nucleotides matching TRBD1. Trimming at V came to 5 bases and at J to 5 bases, leaving 10 bases not matched to a gene. The CDR3 totals 15 residues. Germline CDR1 is MDHEN and CDR2 is SYDVKM. The CDR3 loop is CASSPPTGEGYGYTF. CDR3 in DNA: TGTGCCAGCAGTCCGCCGACAGGGGAGGGTTATGGCTACACCTTC.

V and J are TRBV11-2 and TRBJ2-7; 8 bases agree with TRBD1. This CDR3 comprises 13 residues. Germline V gene data show CDR1 as SGHAT and CDR2 as FQNNGV. After removal of 4 bases from V and 7 bases from J, the junction contained 6 bases not matched to a gene. The CDR3 DNA sequence: TGTGCCAGCAGCTCCGACAGGACAGGGGAGCAGTACTTC. This codes for CASSSDRTGEQYF.

The V and J genes are TRBV11-3 and TRBJ2-7, with a possible D match to TRBD1 (6 bases). The CDR3 covers 16 residues. CDR1 and CDR2 (germline): SGHNT, YENEEA. Trimming took off 5 bases at V and 6 bases at J, with 23 bases between the two ends. The CDR3 region has the DNA TGTGCCAGCAGCGTAAACAGGGACCTGACTGCCGGCGAGCAGTACTTC. This translates into CASSVNRDLTAGEQYF.

The chain couples TRBV28 to TRBJ2-7; D is ambiguous. Trimming removed 5 bases from V and 2 bases from J, with 16 bases in between. Germline lookup yields CDR1 MDHEN and CDR2 SYDVKM. This CDR3 is built from 15 residues. Written as DNA, the CDR3 is TGTGCCAGCAGTGTCACTAACACCAATCCCTACGAGCAGTACTTC. It is translated as CASSVTNTNPYEQYF.

This clone was counted a few times. The rearrangement uses TRBV6-5 and TRBJ2-5, with 8 bases matching TRBD2. The CDR3 consists of 14 residues. Looked up from germline, CDR1 is MNHEY and CDR2 is SVGAGI. V was pared by 2 bases and J by 5 bases, with 4 bases of the junction left unmatched. The CDR3 loop reads CASSYRGGGETQYF. As DNA, the CDR3 is TGTGCCAGCAGTTACCGGGGGGGCGGGGAGACCCAGTACTTC.

This clone was seen only a few times. The chain employs TRBV5-4 and TRBJ2-7; 8 bases align to TRBD1. The CDR3 covers 15 residues. The V and J ends lost 0 bases and 6 bases, in that order; junction bases with no gene match: 8. From germline, CDR1 is SGHNT and CDR2 YYREEE (reference sequence). CDR3 protein: CASSLVGQERVEQYF. The CDR3 coding sequence is TGTGCCAGCAGCTTGGTGGGACAGGAAAGGGTCGAGCAGTACTTC.

The chain employs TRBV7-2 and TRBJ1-5; D unresolved. The V end was cut by 3 bases, the J end by 5 bases, with 14 bases between. CDR1 SGHTA and CDR2 FQGNSA come from the germline V gene. This CDR3 is built from 15 residues. The CDR3 coding sequence is TGTGCCAGCAGCTTGAGGGTCTCTTCTGATCAGCCCCAGCATTTT. Protein: CASSLRVSSDQPQHF.

V usage is TRBV28 and J usage is TRBJ2-1; D gene ambiguous. The germline V and J ends were trimmed by 0 bases and 9 bases, with 9 bases remaining between them. The V gene's germline CDR1 is MDHEN and CDR2 SYDVKM. The CDR3 spans 13 residues. CDR3: CASSLWARGEQFF. Here the CDR3 DNA reads TGTGCCAGCAGTTTATGGGCCCGAGGTGAGCAGTTCTTC.

The J gene is TRBJ1-3, the V gene TRBV7-2; 8 bases are a match to TRBD1. The CDR3 extends over 14 amino acids. The germline gives CDR1 SGHTA, CDR2 FQGNSA. Trimming cost V 6 bases and J 0 bases; bases outside gene matches: 1. The CDR3 protein is CASSQGASGNTIYF. Written as DNA, the CDR3 is TGTGCCAGCAGTCAGGGGGCCTCTGGAAACACCATATATTTT.